Listed below are T cell receptor beta chains from one sample, sequenced in a study of OX40 agonist ivuxolimab in advanced cancers. Here immunoSEQ multiplex PCR was the method, and the copy in TCRdb shows in-frame clones only, minus some. The sample shows some 24,000 clones, 78% of them seen only once. Material: CD4+ or CD8+ T cells sorted from blood, obtained in a trial of the OX40 agonist ivuxolimab. The receptors were gathered from an adult with an advanced solid tumor such as melanoma, head and neck, liver or kidney cancer. The CDR3 runs from the conserved cysteine through the conserved F or W. D genes are given only for firm matches. Clone size is stated in some rows and not others, as once, few, many or a class when expanded.

J gene | clone size | V gene | D gene | CDR3 protein | CDR3 DNA
TRBJ2-7 | NA | TRBV4-1 | TRBD1 | CASSQDWDRGIEQYF | TGCGCCAGCAGCCAAGACTGGGACAGGGGGATCGAGCAGTACTTC
TRBJ2-5 | NA | TRBV7-7 | TRBD2 | CASSLGRLAGVQETQYF | TGTGCTAGCAGCTTAGGGCGGCTAGCGGGAGTCCAAGAGACCCAGTACTTC
TRBJ1-1 | NA | TRBV12-5 | NA | CASALDTEAFF | TGTGCTAGTGCTTTGGACACTGAAGCTTTCTTT
TRBJ1-2 | NA | TRBV5-1 | NA | CASSFGPESNYGYTF | TGCGCCAGCAGCTTCGGGCCAGAATCTAACTATGGCTACACCTTC
TRBJ1-2 | NA | TRBV4-2 | NA | CASSQDSTYGYTF | TGTGCCAGCAGCCAAGACTCGACCTATGGCTACACCTTC
TRBJ2-2 | NA | TRBV11-3 | TRBD2 | CASSSTWGGGGELFF | TGTGCCAGCAGCTCCACTTGGGGGGGAGGCGGGGAGCTGTTTTTT
TRBJ1-2 | few | TRBV2 | TRBD1 | CASRLGTGYGYTF | TGTGCCAGCAGGCTCGGGACAGGGTATGGCTACACCTTC
TRBJ2-7 | NA | TRBV19 | NA | CASSPSGPYEQYF | TGTGCCAGTAGTCCCAGTGGGCCCTACGAGCAGTACTTC
TRBJ2-2 | NA | TRBV7-2 | TRBD2 | CASSSRGGPKTGELFF | TGTGCCAGCAGCTCCCGGGGGGGGCCGAAGACCGGGGAGCTGTTTTTT
TRBJ1-4 | NA | TRBV4-1 | NA | CASSLRQPNEKLFF | TGCGCCAGCAGCCTCAGACAGCCTAATGAAAAACTGTTTTTT
TRBJ1-1 | few | TRBV6-4 | NA | CASSDSGNTEAFF | TGTGCCAGCAGTGACTCGGGGAACACTGAAGCTTTCTTT
TRBJ1-6 | few | TRBV28 | NA | CASTMDGGGSPLHF | TGTGCCAGCACCATGGACGGAGGAGGCTCACCCCTCCACTTT
TRBJ1-3 | few | TRBV7-9 | NA | CASSPKVRVGNTIYF | TGTGCCAGCAGCCCTAAGGTCAGGGTTGGAAACACCATATATTTT
TRBJ1-5 | NA | TRBV15 | NA | CATSRDNGRGFLSNQPQHF | TGTGCCACCAGCAGAGATAATGGCAGGGGATTTTTGAGCAATCAGCCCCAGCATTTT
TRBJ2-1 | NA | TRBV7-8 | NA | CASSAELVNEQFF | TGTGCCAGCAGCGCCGAACTAGTTAATGAGCAGTTCTTC
TRBJ2-1 | NA | TRBV30 | NA | CAWSRLAEGGEQFF | TGTGCCTGGAGTAGGCTAGCGGAGGGGGGGGAGCAGTTCTTC
TRBJ2-1 | once | TRBV4-1 | NA | CASSQDGIAWNEQFF | TGCGCCAGCAGCCAAGACGGGATAGCGTGGAATGAGCAGTTCTTC
TRBJ1-2 | NA | TRBV7-2 | NA | CASSLDAGANGYTF | TGTGCCAGCAGCTTAGATGCGGGGGCCAATGGCTACACCTTC
TRBJ1-2 | NA | TRBV7-9 | NA | CASSLGRGGIYGYTF | TGTGCCAGCAGCTTAGGCAGGGGCGGTATCTATGGCTACACCTTC
TRBJ2-1 | NA | TRBV7-3 | TRBD2 | CASSLERGGVNEQFF | TGTGCCAGCAGCTTAGAGCGGGGGGGCGTCAATGAGCAGTTCTTC
TRBJ2-2 | NA | TRBV7-2 | NA | CASSLVPPGTGELFF | TGTGCCAGCAGCTTAGTTCCGCCCGGCACCGGGGAGCTGTTTTTT
TRBJ2-3 | NA | TRBV30 | TRBD2 | CAWSRTSATDTQYF | TGTGCCTGGAGCCGGACTAGCGCAACAGATACGCAGTATTTT
TRBJ2-3 | NA | TRBV7-9 | NA | CASSLGRGSDTQYF | TGTGCCAGCAGTTTAGGAAGGGGCTCAGATACGCAGTATTTT
TRBJ2-1 | NA | TRBV14 | TRBD1 | CASSQVPVWTGRSHEQFF | TGTGCCAGCAGCCAAGTTCCGGTCTGGACAGGGAGATCGCATGAGCAGTTCTTC